This T cell receptor (beta chain) was obtained from a study of human versus mouse CDR3 diversity and MHC coevolution. Study in general: Each sample yielded about 0.6 x 10^7 to 1.6 x 10^7 valid reads.

A word on this clone: Its target is not known.

CDR1 and CDR2 (germline): SEHNR, FQNEAQ (reference sequence). CDR3 length equals 17 residues. Germline trimming cut 1 base from V and 2 bases from J; bases unmatched to any gene: 8. Naive CD4 T cells, CD45RO-negative and CD62L-positive, were flow-sorted from PBMCs. Data came from immunoSEQ multiplex PCR; TCRdb stores just in-frame clones and leaves some out. This table has about 77,000 clones, approximately 90% appearing once. Notes on the study in general: Human CDR3s averaged more deletions and insertions than mouse CDR3s.

This sequence originates from a person aged 30 to 70 in good health. V is TRBV7-9 and J is TRBJ2-7; 10 positions match TRBD1. The sequencing sample was made of naive CD4+ T cells from blood. Subset noted: CD45RO-negative CD62L-positive naive CD4 T cells. CDR3 DNA sequence: TGTGCCAGCAGCTTAGTCAAAGGGGGGACAGGGGCCTACGAGCAGTACTTC. This gives the protein CASSLVKGGTGAYEQYF.